This TCR beta chain was documented in a study of blood T cell repertoires in COVID-19. Study-level information: Whether acute or convalescent, the COVID-19 samples came from the United States, Italy and Spain. T cells, B-cell-depleted T cells, or PBMCs provided the cDNA or gDNA that served as material.

This clone was detected once. The CDR3 is made up of 15 amino acids. The germline gives CDR1 SGHNT, CDR2 YYREEE (reference sequence). V trimming: 3 bases; J trimming: 4 bases; junction bases outside the gene matches: 6. In the authors' workflow: Reference gene primer amplification yielded estimated nucleated cell counts. Sequenced by immunoSEQ multiplex PCR; TCRdb stores in-frame clones only, minus some. V and J calls and clone size come straight from that table; D and trimming were deduced from the DNA. The repertoire holds roughly 100,000 clones, with about 89% as singletons. Sequenced input: peripheral blood. The sequence derives from a man aged 50 to 59 with acute or convalescent COVID-19. J is TRBJ2-5 and V is TRBV5-4; 10 nucleotides agree with TRBD2. CDR3 in DNA: TGTGCCAGCAGCTCCCCTAGCGGGAGAGGAGAGACCCAGTACTTC. Amino acid sequence: CASSSPSGRGETQYF.